The 27 T cell receptor beta chains in this list originate from one sample, sequenced in a study of tumor-infiltrating lymphocytes in primary liver carcinoma (dated by TCRdb to about 2017). Blood RNA was extracted from unsorted whole blood using TRIzol reagent, and germline DNA was obtained with the DNeasy Blood & Tissue kit. TCRdb records Illumina HiSeq 2500 as the sequencer. TCRbeta-specific cDNA was reverse-transcribed from around 500 ng total RNA using a constant-region primer and ProtoScript II reverse transcriptase. Three nested multiplex PCR rounds, following a slightly modified ARM-PCR procedure, were used to build the TCRbeta libraries. The first two PCR rounds used multiplex TRBV1-TRBV30 forward primers with a Cbeta reverse primer, each for 10 cycles. TCRdb took the public reads, trimmed them with fastp at Q25, ran MiXCR for clone calling and kept in-frame beta chains. Here each entry gathers all rows of one CDR3 protein and keeps the most common genes and DNA. The sample data list 320,000 or so distinct CDR3 sequences, and 55% to 65% of these were observed just once. The ten largest account for 9% of the sample.

Sequenced sample: peripheral blood. These receptor sequences come from a man aged 35-49 years with primary liver carcinoma and hepatitis B virus infection.

This clonotype appeared many times. Germline and junction disagree at one end, which may indicate a read error. The rearrangement links TRBV11-3 to TRBJ1-6; D not resolved. This CDR3 comprises 13 residues. Germline V gives CDR1 SGHNT, CDR2 YENEEA. The CDR3: CASSLERSSPPHF. The CDR3 DNA reads TGTGCCAGCAGCTTAGAAAGAAGTTCACCCCCCCACTTT.

V usage is TRBV6-1 and J usage is TRBJ1-5; D possibly corresponds to TRBD1 (6 bases). V was clipped by 11 bases and J by 2 bases, with 22 bases between them. Per germline, CDR1 MNHNS and CDR2 SASEGT. The CDR3 is 16 residues long. The CDR3 coding sequence is TGTGCCGCCTCCCCGGTGGGGGCCGGGGGCAATCAGCCCCAGCATTTT. It translates to CAASPVGAGGNQPQHF.

Concerning this clonotype itself: Since the CDR3 does not end with the conserved phenylalanine or tryptophan, this likely comes from a read error. The rearrangement links TRBV29-1 to TRBJ2-1; tentative D call: TRBD2 (7 bases). The CDR3 is 15 residues long. CDR1 SQVTM and CDR2 ANQGSEA come from the germline V gene. V was shortened by 1 base and J by 8 bases, with 18 bases between the two germline ends. This chain's CDR3 is CSVEGAGHRIDEQFI. CDR3 coding DNA: TGCAGCGTTGAAGGAGCGGGACATCGGATCGATGAGCAGTTCATC.

The rearrangement links TRBV7-9 to TRBJ1-1, with a weak D call TRBD1 (5 bases). V gave up 3 bases and J gave up 6 bases, with 14 bases separating them. This CDR3 has 14 amino acids. Germline CDR1 and CDR2: SEHNR and FQNEAQ (reference sequence). This CDR3 reads CASSFRGARAEAFF. CDR3 coding DNA: TGTGCCAGCAGCTTTAGAGGGGCGAGGGCTGAAGCTTTCTTT.

This clonotype came up many times. The gene calls are TRBV11-2 and TRBJ2-5; D is tentatively TRBD1 or TRBD2 (5 bases each). This CDR3 region has 18 residues. CDR1 SGHAT and CDR2 FQNNGV come from the germline V gene. Trimming took 2 bases from V and 8 from J, leaving 27 bases between them. CDR3 DNA sequence: TGTGCCAGCAGCTTAAGAGGGGTGGTCGGGTCCGTTCTGAGAACCCAGTACTTC. It encodes CASSLRGVVGSVLRTQYF.

Points on this clonotype: A much larger clone sits a single nucleotide away, making a read error possible. The CDR3 loop is CVSSLNDEQYF. The DNA for the CDR3 is TGTGTCAGCAGCCTAAACGACGAGCAGTACTTC. V usage is TRBV6-1 and J usage is TRBJ2-7; no firm D call. Per the germline V gene, CDR1 is MNHNS and CDR2 is SASEGT. The CDR3 is 11 residues long.

The J gene is TRBJ1-4, the V gene TRBV28; weak D call: TRBD1 (5 bases). The V end lost 5 bases, the J end lost 7 bases, and 20 bases lay between the germline ends. CDR1 and CDR2 from the germline V gene are MDHEN and SYDVKM. This CDR3 comprises 16 residues. CDR3 residues: CASSPTDHVGGEKLFF. As DNA, the CDR3 is TGTGCCAGCAGTCCCACAGACCATGTGGGGGGTGAAAAACTGTTTTTT.

Comments on this clonotype: Just one base apart from a much larger clone, this may be a read error. The chain links TRBV29-1 to TRBJ2-5, with 7 bases identical to TRBD2. This CDR3 is built from 12 residues. With 5 bases clipped from V and 5 bases from J, the junction kept 5 bases outside the gene matches. The germline gives CDR1 SQVTM, CDR2 ANQGSEA. CDR3 residues: CSVIWGGETQYF. For the CDR3, the DNA is TGCAGCGTTATATGGGGAGGGGAGACCCAGTACTTC.

As regards this clonotype: One junction end disagrees with the germline gene, perhaps due to a read error. The V call is TRBV28, the J call TRBJ2-7, with D perhaps given as TRBD1 or TRBD2 (5 bases each). The CDR3 consists of 15 residues. CDR1 and CDR2 (germline): MDHEN, SYDVKM. CDR3 nucleotides: TGTGCCAGCAGGTCAACCGGGACCGGTTCCTACGAGCAGTGCTTC. Encoded protein: CASRSTGTGSYEQCF.

The V gene is TRBV4-1, the J gene TRBJ2-7, with TRBD1 matching over 10 bases. Per germline, CDR1 MGHRA and CDR2 YSYEKL. V gave up 0 bases and J gave up 2 bases; unmatched junction bases: 1. The CDR3 has 15 residues. In DNA, the CDR3 is TGCGCCAGCAGCCAAGAAGGGACAGGGGCCTACGAGCAGTACTTC. It translates to CASSQEGTGAYEQYF.

The V and J genes are TRBV6-2 or TRBV6-3 and TRBJ1-1; 7 bases map to TRBD1. The CDR3 spans 15 residues. In germline, CDR1 is MNHEY, CDR2 SVGEGT. The J segment lost 1 base and the V segment lost 6 bases, leaving 8 bases of the junction unmatched. The CDR3 loop is CASRYVNRGNTEAFF. The CDR3 region has the DNA TGTGCCAGCAGATATGTGAACAGGGGGAACACTGAAGCTTTCTTT.

This clonotype has only one observation. A single base separates this from a much larger clone, so it may be a read error. The chain couples TRBV4-2 to TRBJ2-7; D is unresolved. This CDR3 contains 14 residues. Per germline, CDR1 LGHNA and CDR2 YNFKEQ. CDR3 loop: CVSSQEARAYEQYF. CDR3 DNA: TGTGTCAGCAGCCAAGAAGCTCGAGCCTACGAGCAGTACTTC.

The gene calls are TRBV12-3 or TRBV12-4 and TRBJ2-1; 9 positions match TRBD2. V was clipped by 8 bases and J by 10 bases; unmatched bases: 6. CDR3 length: 12 amino acids. The CDR3 protein is CASLGLAGEQFF. In DNA form, the CDR3 reads TGTGCCAGCCTGGGGCTAGCGGGGGAGCAGTTCTTC.

Concerning this clonotype: A junction boundary mismatches the germline segment, possibly from a read error. This chain joins TRBV4-2 and TRBJ2-5, with D possibly being TRBD1 (6 bases). The CDR3 covers 17 residues. Per the germline V gene, CDR1 is LGHNA and CDR2 is YNFKEQ. CDR3 sequence reads: CASSQESGQLLEETQYF. CDR3 nucleotide sequence: TGCGCCAGCAGCCAAGAGTCGGGACAACTATTGGAAGAGACCCAGTACTTC.

This clonotype has more than one count but fewer than ten. V usage is TRBV28 and J usage is TRBJ2-4; TRBD2 aligns across 9 bases. Germline V lookup: CDR1 MDHEN, CDR2 SYDVKM. The CDR3 runs 17 residues. J was trimmed by 0 bases and V by 6 bases; bases with no gene match: 9. In DNA form, the CDR3 reads TGTGCCAGCAGCGGTAGCGGGAGCGGCCTAGCCAAAAACATTCAGTACTTC. This codes for CASSGSGSGLAKNIQYF.

On this clonotype: Without the conserved terminal phenylalanine or tryptophan, this CDR3 likely stems from a read error. The chain is built from TRBV16 and TRBJ1-6; D not certain. Germline V gene sequence: CDR1 KGHSY, CDR2 FQNENV. The CDR3 covers 16 residues. The V gene lost 2 bases and the J gene lost 6 bases, with 14 bases spanning the gap. CDR3 region: CASSQGAISTNSPLHY. CDR3 in DNA: TGTGCCAGCAGCCAAGGAGCTATCAGTACTAATTCACCCCTCCACTAT.

This clonotype is a singleton in its sample. The chain joins TRBV6-1 to TRBJ2-7; D not resolved. Germline V gene lookup returns CDR1 MNHNS and CDR2 SASEGT. Trimming cost V 7 bases and J 0 bases, with 19 bases left between them. This CDR3 comprises 16 residues. Here the CDR3 reads CASTPKRALSSYEQYF. DNA of the CDR3: TGTGCCAGCACTCCTAAGAGAGCCCTAAGCTCCTACGAGCAGTACTTC.

About this clonotype itself: Given a much more abundant clone one base away, this may be a read error. This chain links TRBV4-1 with TRBJ1-5, with 8 positions matching TRBD1. Germline CDR1 and CDR2: MGHRA and YSYEKL. V shed 3 bases, J shed 6 bases, and the junction held 10 bases outside the gene matches. The CDR3 runs 16 residues. The CDR3 nucleotides read TGCGCCAGCAGCCAGTATGCCTCAGGGGGCGGTCAGCCCCAGCATTTT. This gives the protein CASSQYASGGGQPQHF.

This clonotype was picked up many times. The chain couples TRBV7-8 to TRBJ2-4; 12 nucleotides align to TRBD2. V gave up 2 bases and J gave up 2 bases; unmatched junction bases: 10. Germline-derived CDR1 and CDR2 are SGHVS and FQNEAQ. The CDR3 loop spans 19 amino acids. This CDR3 reads CASSLRLAGAASSKNIQYF. The CDR3 coding sequence is TGTGCCAGCAGCTTAAGACTAGCGGGAGCTGCGTCTTCCAAAAACATTCAGTACTTC.

To note about this clonotype: This could be a read error, since a much larger clone is one nucleotide away. The chain carries TRBV5-1 and TRBJ2-5; 8 bases align to TRBD2. Germline CDR1 SGHRS, CDR2 YFSETQ. This CDR3 spans 15 amino acids. The J segment lost 5 bases and the V segment lost 6 bases, leaving 12 bases of the junction unmatched. The CDR3 DNA reads as TGCGCCAGCATCTTCGGAGCGGGAGATGAGGAGACCCAGTACTTC. Residues: CASIFGAGDEETQYF.

A word on this clonotype: This may be a read error, as it is one base from a much larger clone. The chain employs TRBV6-1 and TRBJ1-5; D remains ambiguous. Germline CDR1 reads MNHNS; CDR2 reads SASEGT. The CDR3 runs 14 residues. The CDR3 region has the DNA TGTACCAGCAGTGAAGCCCATAGCAATCAGCCCCAGCATTTT. Protein: CTSSEAHSNQPQHF.

On this clonotype: Since a much larger clone is just one base distant, this may be a read error. This chain joins TRBV6-5 and TRBJ2-3, with D perhaps matching TRBD1 (5 bases). The germline CDR1 and CDR2 sequences are MNHEY and SVGAGI. The CDR3 is 15 residues long. The CDR3 DNA reads TGTGCCAGCAGTTACTCGGCGAAGGACACAGATATGCAGTATTTT. Encoded protein: CASSYSAKDTDMQYF.

The chain uses TRBV6-5 and TRBJ2-5; D call uncertain. CDR1 and CDR2 (germline): MNHEY, SVGAGI. CDR3 length: 12 amino acids. Here the CDR3 DNA reads TGTGTAGGCACCCCAGATCAAGAGACCCAGTACTTC. Translation: CVGTPDQETQYF.

This clonotype was seen a few times. The CDR3 DNA follows: TGTGCCAGCAGCCAAAGGGGCAGGGATGAAGGCTACACCTTC. Translation: CASSQRGRDEGYTF. The chain uses TRBV11-2 and TRBJ1-2, with D possibly being TRBD1 (5 bases). V was trimmed by 5 bases and J by 8 bases, leaving 18 bases between them. This CDR3 has 14 residues. Germline V CDR1 and CDR2: SGHAT, FQNNGV. The full variable domain, with the rest looked up from reference TRBV11-2 and TRBJ1-2, is EAGVAQSPRYKIIEKRQSVAFWCNPISGHATLYWYQQILGQGPKLLIQFQNNGVVDDSQLPKDRFSAERLKGVDSTLKIQPAKLEDSAVYLCASSQRGRDEGYTFGSGTRLTVV.

Of note for this clonotype: Since the CDR3 does not end with the conserved phenylalanine or tryptophan, this likely comes from a read error. The genes are TRBV11-3 and TRBJ1-5, with a tentative D call TRBD1 (6 bases). Germline V gene data show CDR1 as SGHNT and CDR2 as YENEEA. The CDR3 has 16 residues. The CDR3 coding sequence is TGTGTCAGCAGCGACCGACAGCGGGGGGCCAATCAGCCCCAGCATTTG. Residues: CVSSDRQRGANQPQHL.

This clonotype appeared once. A single base separates this from a much larger clone, so it may be a read error. The genes are TRBV11-2 and TRBJ2-3; 8 nucleotides agree with TRBD1. CDR1 SGHAT and CDR2 FQNNGV come from the germline V gene. The CDR3 loop spans 15 amino acids. Germline trimming cut 3 bases from V and 6 bases from J; bases unmatched to any gene: 8. This CDR3 reads CASSFESGGIDTQYF. The CDR3 DNA sequence: TGTGCCAGCAGCTTTGAGTCAGGGGGCATCGATACGCAGTATTTT.

This chain links TRBV28 with TRBJ2-3, with D perhaps matching TRBD1 (5 bases). Trimming stripped 7 bases from V and 2 bases from J, with 13 bases between. This CDR3 contains 14 residues. Germline assignment: CDR1 MDHEN and CDR2 SYDVKM. The CDR3 sequence: CASTGSGITDTQYF. Here the CDR3 DNA reads TGTGCCAGCACTGGGTCAGGGATCACAGATACGCAGTATTTT.